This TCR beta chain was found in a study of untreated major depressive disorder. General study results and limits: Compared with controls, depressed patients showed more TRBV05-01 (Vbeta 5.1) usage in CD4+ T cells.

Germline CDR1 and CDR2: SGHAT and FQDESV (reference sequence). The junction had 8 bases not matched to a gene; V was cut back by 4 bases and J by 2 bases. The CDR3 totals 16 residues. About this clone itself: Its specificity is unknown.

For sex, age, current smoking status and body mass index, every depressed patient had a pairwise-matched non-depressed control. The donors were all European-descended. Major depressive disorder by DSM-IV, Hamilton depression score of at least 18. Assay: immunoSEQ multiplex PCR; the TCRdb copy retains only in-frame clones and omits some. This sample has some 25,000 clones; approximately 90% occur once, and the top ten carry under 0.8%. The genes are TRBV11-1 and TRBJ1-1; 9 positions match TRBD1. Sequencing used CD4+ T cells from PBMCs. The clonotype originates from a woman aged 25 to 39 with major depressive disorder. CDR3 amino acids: CASSSLGQGINTEAFF. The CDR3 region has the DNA TGTGCCAGCAGCTCGCTTGGACAGGGGATTAACACTGAAGCTTTCTTT.